This TCR beta chain was recovered during a study of blood T cell repertoires in COVID-19. Per germline, CDR1 SNHLY and CDR2 FYNNEI. The V end was cut by 6 bases, the J end by 0 bases, with 17 bases between. This CDR3 has 16 residues. Sequencing used immunoSEQ multiplex PCR; TCRdb keeps in-frame clones, though not all of them. The data contain roughly 260,000 clones, about 89% of them seen just once; the ten biggest clones take up approximately 2.3%. The TCR originated in a woman in her 50s with acute or convalescent COVID-19. The V and J genes are TRBV2 and TRBJ1-1; a possible D gene is TRBD1 (5 bases). The sample consisted of peripheral blood. The CDR3 here is CASSLVGGRLNTEAFF. CDR3 coding DNA: TGTGCCAGCAGCTTAGTTGGGGGGAGACTGAACACTGAAGCTTTCTTT.